This T cell receptor beta chain is drawn from a study of cytomegalovirus exposure and HLA in healthy donors. Study-wide results and limits: Listed as cytomegalovirus-associated were 164 TCR beta chains.

Worth noting for this clone: The antigen remains unidentified.

The PCR employed 60 Vbeta primers together with 13 Jbeta primers. Profiled with immunoSEQ multiplex PCR; TCRdb holds only in-frame clones, not every one. The table lists 270,000 or so clones, approximately 91% of them singletons. The clonotype comes from a girl aged 2-10 years in good health and CMV-seronegative. Sequencing was done on a sample of PBMCs.

The CDR3 loop is CASSLVGQGGDGYTF. The DNA for the CDR3 is TGTGCCAGCAGCTTGGTGGGACAGGGGGGCGATGGCTACACCTTC. The chain combines TRBV5-6 with TRBJ1-2, with 11 bases identical to TRBD1. In germline, CDR1 is SGHDT, CDR2 YYEEEE. Germline trimming cut 0 bases from V and 6 bases from J; bases unmatched to any gene: 4. CDR3 length: 15 amino acids.